This TCR beta chain was captured in a study of blood T cell repertoires in COVID-19. The CDR3 is 14 residues long. V dropped 10 bases and J dropped 2; count of bases not matched to a gene: 7. Germline lookup yields CDR1 ENHRY and CDR2 SYGVKD. Using immunoSEQ multiplex PCR, the repertoire was profiled, and TCRdb retains in-frame clones only, with some absent. Among 66,000 or so clones listed, around 77% were seen once. Source material: peripheral blood. The rearrangement links TRBV10-3 to TRBJ2-2; 7 bases are a match to TRBD1. This sequence originates from a human donor in a cohort sampled during active COVID-19. The CDR3 DNA sequence: TGTGCCACCCGGACAGGTGGCAACACCGGGGAGCTGTTTTTT. Encoded protein: CATRTGGNTGELFF.